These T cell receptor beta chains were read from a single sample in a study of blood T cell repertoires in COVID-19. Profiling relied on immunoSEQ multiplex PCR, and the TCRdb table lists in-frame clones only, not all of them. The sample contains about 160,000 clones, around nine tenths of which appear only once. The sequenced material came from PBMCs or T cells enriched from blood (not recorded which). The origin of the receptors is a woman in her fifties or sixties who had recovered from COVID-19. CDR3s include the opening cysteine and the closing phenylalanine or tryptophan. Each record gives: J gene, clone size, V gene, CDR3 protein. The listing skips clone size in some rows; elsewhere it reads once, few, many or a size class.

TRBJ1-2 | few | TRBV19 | CASSLGQGTYGYTF
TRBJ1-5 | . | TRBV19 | CASSIWAYNQPQHF
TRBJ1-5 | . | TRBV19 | CASISGGSNQPQHF
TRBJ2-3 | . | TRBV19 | CASSIGARDTQYF
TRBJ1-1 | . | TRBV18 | CASSPQGGRLNTEAFF
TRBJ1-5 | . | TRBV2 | CASRADREEQPQHF
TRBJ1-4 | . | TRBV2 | CASSPLLGEKLFF
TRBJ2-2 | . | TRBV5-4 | CASSFGGAGNTGELFF
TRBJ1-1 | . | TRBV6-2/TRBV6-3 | CASSYLGSTEAFF
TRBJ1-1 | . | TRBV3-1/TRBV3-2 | CASSQEVTGVGAEAFF
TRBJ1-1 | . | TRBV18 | CASSPDRDTEAFF
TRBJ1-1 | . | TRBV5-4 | CASRGGGHTEAFF
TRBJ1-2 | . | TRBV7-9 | CASSIGSLRGYTF
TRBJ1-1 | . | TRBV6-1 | CASSEGGGPEAFF
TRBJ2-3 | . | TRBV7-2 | CASSLAGRKTDTQYF
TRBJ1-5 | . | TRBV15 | CATSRDNRDRRNQPQHF
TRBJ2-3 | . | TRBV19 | CASSMGQGVDTQYF
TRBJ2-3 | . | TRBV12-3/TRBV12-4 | CASSLTGDTQYF
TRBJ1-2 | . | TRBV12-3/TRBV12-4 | CASSASAYGYTF
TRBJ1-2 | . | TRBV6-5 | CASRDLDGYTF
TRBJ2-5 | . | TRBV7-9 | CASSTMGTSGAQYF
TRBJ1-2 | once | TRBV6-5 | CASRVQGSGGGYTF
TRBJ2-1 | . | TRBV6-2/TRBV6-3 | CASSYLLGTGDENEQFF
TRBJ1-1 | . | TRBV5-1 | CASSLAEYRAEAFF